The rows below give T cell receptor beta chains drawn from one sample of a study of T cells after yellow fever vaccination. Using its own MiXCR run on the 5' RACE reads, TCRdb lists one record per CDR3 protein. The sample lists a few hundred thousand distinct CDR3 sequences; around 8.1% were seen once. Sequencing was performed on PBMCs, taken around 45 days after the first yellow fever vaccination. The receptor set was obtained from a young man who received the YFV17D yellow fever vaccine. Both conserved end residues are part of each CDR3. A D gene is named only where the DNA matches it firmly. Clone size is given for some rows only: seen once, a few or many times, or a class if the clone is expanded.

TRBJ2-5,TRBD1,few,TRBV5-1,CASSLSNRGQVQYF,TGCGCCAGCAGCTTATCAAACAGGGGGCAGGTCCAGTACTTC
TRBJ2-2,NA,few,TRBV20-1,CSASIGPLTGELFF,TGCAGTGCTAGCATAGGCCCCCTGACCGGGGAGCTGTTTTTT
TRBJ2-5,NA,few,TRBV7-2,CASRRPGLQETQYF,TGTGCCAGCAGACGCCCCGGCCTGCAAGAGACCCAGTACTTC
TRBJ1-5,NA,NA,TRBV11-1,CASSTYRDTSRGNQPQHF,TGTGCCAGCAGCACATACCGGGACACTTCTAGGGGCAATCAGCCCCAGCATTTT
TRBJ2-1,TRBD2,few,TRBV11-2,CASSLDFAGGPEQFF,TGTGCCAGCAGCTTAGATTTTGCGGGGGGACCTGAGCAGTTCTTC
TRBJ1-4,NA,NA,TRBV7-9,CASSLQRPREKLFF,TGTGCCAGCAGCTTACAACGACCGAGGGAAAAACTGTTTTTT
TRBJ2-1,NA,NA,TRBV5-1,CASRQTSRTYNEQFF,TGCGCCAGCAGACAAACTAGCAGAACCTACAATGAGCAGTTCTTC
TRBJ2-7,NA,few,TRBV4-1,CASSQDREGVGLYEQYF,TGCGCCAGCAGCCAAGATAGGGAGGGGGTCGGCCTCTACGAGCAGTACTTC
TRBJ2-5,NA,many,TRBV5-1,CASSLVEGAETQYF,TGCGCCAGCAGCTTGGTCGAGGGCGCAGAGACCCAGTACTTC
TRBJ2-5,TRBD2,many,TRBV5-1,CASSDGVLAQALKTQYF,TGCGCCAGCAGCGACGGAGTACTAGCGCAAGCCCTTAAGACCCAGTACTTC
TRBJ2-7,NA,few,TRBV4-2,CASSQVLAANYEQYF,TGTGCCAGCAGCCAAGTTCTGGCGGCGAACTACGAGCAGTACTTC
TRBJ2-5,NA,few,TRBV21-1,CASSYYDTRDGENLLQETQYF,TGTGCCAGCAGCTACTACGACACCCGGGACGGCGAGAATTTGCTTCAAGAGACCCAGTACTTC
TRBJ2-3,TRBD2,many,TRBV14,CASSQDGGASTDTQYF,TGTGCCAGCAGCCAAGACGGGGGGGCTAGCACAGATACGCAGTATTTT
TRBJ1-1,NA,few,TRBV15,CATSRDGDQTAEAFF,TGTGCCACCAGCAGAGATGGCGACCAGACAGCTGAAGCTTTCTTT
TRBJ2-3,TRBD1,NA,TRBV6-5,CASSSTTGDRTDTQYF,TGTGCCAGCAGTTCCACAACAGGGGATAGGACAGATACGCAGTATTTT
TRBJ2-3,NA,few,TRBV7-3,CASSLTSGESDTQYF,TGTGCCAGCAGCTTAACATCAGGGGAATCAGATACGCAGTATTTT
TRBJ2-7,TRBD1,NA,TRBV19,CASSMPGQGDPYEQYF,TGTGCCAGTAGTATGCCGGGACAGGGGGACCCCTACGAGCAGTACTTC